Detailed here is one T cell receptor beta chain. This specimen comes from a study of shared clonotypes between healthy human individuals. Here immunoSEQ multiplex PCR was the method, and the copy in TCRdb shows in-frame clones only, minus some. This table holds just under 350,000 clones, 70% to 75% found once. The V segment lost 10 bases and the J segment 2 bases; nucleotides outside the gene matches: 2. The CDR3 has 13 amino acids. Germline values: CDR1 ENHRY, CDR2 SYGVKD. This chain uses TRBV10-3 with TRBJ2-2, with 9 nucleotides matching TRBD2. The sequencing input was memory CD4+ T cells sorted from blood. As to subset: CD45RA-negative fraction. This sequence was found in a man aged 25 to 40 in good health. Here the CDR3 reads CATLAGNTGELFF. The CDR3, as DNA: TGTGCCACCCTAGCGGGAAACACCGGGGAGCTGTTTTTT.